This is a list of T cell receptor beta chains from one sample in a study of STAT5B mutations in CD4+ large granular lymphocyte leukemia. This table comes from immunoSEQ multiplex PCR, and its TCRdb copy is limited to in-frame clones, with some not included. The sample lists 20,000 to 25,000 clones, 79% occurring once. The sample taken for sequencing was CD4+ T cells from blood buffy coats. All receptors come from a human donor in good health. Both conserved end residues are part of each CDR3. A D gene is named only where the DNA matches it firmly. Size values are once, few and many counts, or a class for expanded clones, and some rows have none.

-	TRBV30	TRBJ2-2	-	CAWSLAEVPGELFF	TGTGCCTGGAGTTTAGCGGAGGTGCCCGGGGAGCTGTTTTTT
-	TRBV6-1	TRBJ1-1	-	CASSETYLTEAFF	TGTGCCAGCAGTGAAACTTATCTCACTGAAGCTTTCTTT
-	TRBV5-8	TRBJ2-7	-	CASSFSGSYEQYF	TGTGCCAGCAGCTTTTCGGGATCATACGAGCAGTACTTC
few	TRBV6-5	TRBJ1-1	-	CASSRQIMNTEAFF	TGTGCCAGCAGTAGACAGATCATGAACACTGAAGCTTTCTTT
-	TRBV19	TRBJ1-5	-	CASSISRDQPQHF	TGTGCCAGTAGTATATCCAGGGACCAGCCCCAGCATTTT
-	TRBV7-9	TRBJ2-7	-	CASSLTYEQYF	TGTGCCAGCAGCTTAACGTACGAGCAGTACTTC
-	TRBV7-8	TRBJ2-5	-	CASSLARVEGTQYF	TGTGCCAGCAGCTTAGCCAGGGTTGAGGGGACCCAGTACTTC
-	TRBV4-2	TRBJ2-3	-	CASSQESRGSSTDTQYF	TGTGCCAGCAGCCAAGAGAGTAGGGGGTCTAGCACAGATACGCAGTATTTT
few	TRBV19	TRBJ2-7	-	CASRRTRGPYEQYF	TGTGCCAGTAGGAGAACGAGGGGACCCTACGAGCAGTACTTC
-	TRBV30	TRBJ1-5	TRBD1	CAWSGTGGAHQPQHF	TGTGCCTGGAGTGGAACAGGGGGAGCGCATCAGCCCCAGCATTTT
-	TRBV5-6	TRBJ2-5	-	CASSLKGGPEWTQYF	TGTGCCAGCAGTTTAAAAGGGGGACCCGAATGGACCCAGTACTTC
-	TRBV30	TRBJ2-1	TRBD2	CAWSAGTSAGDEQFF	TGTGCCTGGAGTGCCGGGACTAGCGCCGGGGATGAGCAGTTCTTC
-	TRBV5-4	TRBJ1-1	-	CASSVDSPRTEAFF	TGTGCCAGCAGCGTGGACTCACCCCGCACTGAAGCTTTCTTT
few	TRBV11-3	TRBJ2-1	TRBD2	CASSLFGTSGGNEQFF	TGTGCCAGCAGCTTATTCGGGACTAGCGGGGGCAATGAGCAGTTCTTC
-	TRBV15	TRBJ1-1	-	CATSRALSPVSAFF	TGTGCCACCAGCAGAGCGTTGAGCCCGGTGTCAGCTTTCTTT
-	TRBV10-3	TRBJ2-1	-	CAITGAEGNEQFF	TGTGCCATCACGGGGGCCGAGGGCAATGAGCAGTTCTTC
-	TRBV29-1	TRBJ2-7	TRBD2	CSVGTSGSGEQYF	TGCAGCGTTGGGACTAGCGGGAGTGGCGAGCAGTACTTC
-	TRBV5-6	TRBJ2-7	TRBD2	CASSLGIRGLAAAMYF	TGTGCCAGCAGCTTGGGAATCCGAGGACTAGCGGCAGCGATGTACTTC
-	TRBV7-2	TRBJ1-2	-	CASSLDGGNYGYTF	TGTGCCAGCAGCTTAGACGGGGGCAACTATGGCTACACCTTC
-	TRBV27	TRBJ2-7	TRBD1	CASSSRQGAYEQYF	TGTGCCAGCAGTTCCCGACAGGGGGCCTACGAGCAGTACTTC
-	TRBV7-6	TRBJ2-5	-	CASSSGTDQETQYF	TGTGCCAGCAGCAGCGGGACAGACCAAGAGACCCAGTACTTC
few	TRBV30	TRBJ1-5	-	CAWSAGLRDQPQHF	TGTGCCTGGAGTGCCGGGTTGAGGGATCAGCCCCAGCATTTT
-	TRBV6-6	TRBJ1-2	-	CASSYMGPYYGYTF	TGTGCCAGCAGTTACATGGGGCCGTACTATGGCTACACCTTC
-	TRBV11-3	TRBJ2-1	TRBD1	CASSPGQGAFEQFF	TGTGCCAGCAGCCCGGGACAGGGGGCGTTTGAGCAGTTCTTC
-	TRBV27	TRBJ2-7	-	CASRGGSYEQYF	TGTGCCAGCAGAGGCGGCTCCTACGAGCAGTACTTC
-	TRBV29-1	TRBJ1-4	-	CSALQGANEKLFF	TGCAGCGCATTACAGGGCGCTAATGAAAAACTGTTTTTT
-	TRBV7-9	TRBJ1-1	-	CASSLGGKVEAFF	TGTGCCAGCAGCTTAGGGGGCAAGGTGGAAGCTTTCTTT
-	TRBV2	TRBJ2-7	-	CASRRSQGGWEQYF	TGTGCCAGCAGAAGAAGCCAGGGCGGATGGGAGCAGTACTTC
-	TRBV29-1	TRBJ1-2	-	CSVDRGKEGYTF	TGCAGCGTTGATCGGGGAAAAGAGGGCTACACCTTC
-	TRBV10-2	TRBJ2-3	-	CASSEGTAFNTQYF	TGCGCCAGCAGTGAAGGCACAGCCTTCAATACGCAGTATTTT
-	TRBV30	TRBJ2-2	TRBD1	CASRTGGWTGELFF	TGTGCCTCCCGGACAGGGGGTTGGACCGGGGAGCTGTTTTTT
-	TRBV6-5	TRBJ2-7	-	CASIDDLSSYEQYF	TGTGCCAGCATCGACGACTTGAGCTCCTACGAGCAGTACTTC
-	TRBV18	TRBJ2-6	-	CASSPEPESGANVLTF	TGTGCCAGCTCACCTGAACCAGAGTCTGGGGCCAACGTCCTGACTTTC
-	TRBV29-1	TRBJ2-2	-	CSVAVGRLNTGELFF	TGCAGCGTTGCGGTAGGGAGACTGAACACCGGGGAGCTGTTTTTT
-	TRBV19	TRBJ1-2	TRBD1	CASSMEQGAWYGYTF	TGTGCCAGTAGTATGGAACAGGGGGCTTGGTATGGCTACACCTTC
-	TRBV6-5	TRBJ2-7	-	CASSYSTGRSYEQYF	TGTGCCAGCAGTTACTCGACCGGGAGATCCTACGAGCAGTACTTC
few	TRBV11-3	TRBJ1-4	-	CASSRSEGKLFF	TGTGCCAGCAGCCGAAGCGAGGGAAAACTGTTTTTT
-	TRBV10-1	TRBJ2-7	TRBD2	CASSPGGPPYEQYF	TGCGCCAGCTCTCCGGGAGGCCCCCCCTACGAGCAGTACTTC
few	TRBV7-9	TRBJ2-7	-	CASSFRPPSYEQYF	TGTGCCAGCAGCTTCCGACCTCCCTCCTACGAGCAGTACTTC
-	TRBV10-3	TRBJ2-7	TRBD2	CAISSGTTNAYEQYF	TGTGCCATCAGTAGCGGGACCACAAATGCCTACGAGCAGTACTTC
-	TRBV7-9	TRBJ1-5	-	CASSSRSNQPQHF	TGTGCCAGCAGCTCAAGGAGCAATCAGCCCCAGCATTTT
-	TRBV7-9	TRBJ2-7	-	CASSRGAYEQYF	TGTGCCAGCAGCCGCGGGGCTTACGAGCAGTACTTC
-	TRBV10-3	TRBJ1-3	-	CATDSGGPGNTIYF	TGTGCCACTGACTCGGGGGGGCCTGGAAACACCATATATTTT
-	TRBV4-2	TRBJ1-4	-	CASSQVRTGPATNEKLFF	TGTGCCAGCAGCCAAGTCCGAACAGGACCCGCAACTAATGAAAAACTGTTTTTT
once	TRBV30	TRBJ1-2	-	CAWTPFPGTTNYGYTF	TGTGCCTGGACCCCCTTTCCAGGGACCACTAACTATGGCTACACCTTC
-	TRBV5-4	TRBJ2-1	TRBD2	CASSPGIVEGLAPIF	TGTGCCAGCAGCCCTGGAATCGTTGAGGGACTAGCACCGATCTTC
-	TRBV18	TRBJ2-6	TRBD2	CASSPMSSGTPSGANVLTF	TGTGCCAGCTCACCCATGTCTAGCGGGACCCCCTCTGGGGCCAACGTCCTGACTTTC
-	TRBV7-2	TRBJ2-6	-	CASSQRKTGSGANVLTF	TGTGCCAGCAGCCAAAGAAAGACCGGCTCTGGGGCCAACGTCCTGACTTTC
-	TRBV18	TRBJ2-1	-	CASSSDKNEQFF	TGTGCCAGCTCATCGGATAAGAATGAGCAGTTCTTC
-	TRBV30	TRBJ1-2	-	CAWQQSGVGYTF	TGTGCCTGGCAGCAGTCTGGGGTTGGCTACACCTTC
-	TRBV7-2	TRBJ2-5	-	CASSPPGRETQYF	TGTGCCAGCAGCCCCCCTGGGCGGGAGACCCAGTACTTC
-	TRBV18	TRBJ1-1	-	CASSPTTTANTEAFF	TGTGCCAGCTCACCTACTACAACAGCGAACACTGAAGCTTTCTTT
-	TRBV2	TRBJ1-1	-	CASTPKGQGPANTEAFF	TGTGCCAGCACCCCGAAGGGGCAGGGCCCCGCAAACACTGAAGCTTTCTTT